This entry describes one TCR beta chain. The sample originates from a study of blood T cell repertoires in COVID-19. Study as a whole: Specimens from acute and convalescent COVID-19 originated in the United States, Italy and Spain.

Produced via immunoSEQ multiplex PCR; TCRdb's table is partial and in-frame only. The table includes 98,000 or so clones, roughly four fifths detected once. The germline gives CDR1 SGHTA, CDR2 FQGNSA. Losses at the gene ends were 5 bases for V and 4 bases for J; bases not matched to a gene: 7. CDR3 length equals 14 residues. The rearrangement links TRBV7-2 to TRBJ2-5, with 7 bases matching TRBD1. The source of this sequence is a man aged 60 to 69 with acute or convalescent COVID-19. The specimen was peripheral blood. As DNA, the CDR3 is TGTGCCAGCAGCATACCGGGACAGTTAGAGACCCAGTACTTC. Its translation is CASSIPGQLETQYF.